This entry lists 7 T cell receptor beta chains sequenced from one sample in a study of cytomegalovirus exposure and HLA in healthy donors (dated by TCRdb to about 2017). The method was the immunoSEQ multiplex PCR assay. For the multiplex PCR, a mixture combining 60 forward primers for TCR Vbeta segments and 13 reverse primers for TCR Jbeta segments was used. Here the immuneACCESS table is served through TCRdb, limited to in-frame sequences with V and J called. Missing clones are a known gap in these copies; in checked studies unresolved V genes cover under half, and the rest lacks a known reason. Across this sample there are more than 75,000 clones, with 70% to 80% seen only once. The leading ten clones occupy over 2% of the sample. The sample taken for sequencing was PBMCs. These receptors all come from a man aged 30 to 45 in good health and CMV-seronegative.

This clone was seen once. The chain employs TRBV6-1 and TRBJ2-7, with a tentative D call TRBD2 (5 bases). V dropped 2 bases and J dropped 2 bases, with 16 bases sitting between them. The CDR3 covers 16 residues. Germline CDR1 reads MNHNS; CDR2 reads SASEGT. The CDR3 DNA is TGTGCCAGCAGTGAAATCCCCAGCGGTCTGACCTACGAGCAGTACTTC. Translating it yields CASSEIPSGLTYEQYF.

The chain has TRBV30 and TRBJ2-1; D is uncertain. This CDR3 region has 11 residues. V lost 2 bases and J 6 bases, leaving 5 bases between the germline ends. From germline, CDR1 is GTSNPN and CDR2 SVGIG (reference sequence). The CDR3 DNA is TGTGCCTGGAGTTTTCGCAATGAGCAGTTCTTC. The encoded protein is CAWSFRNEQFF.

A word on this clone: One end of the junction varies from germline; a read error may be responsible. The chain joins TRBV6-4 to TRBJ2-5, with 11 bases aligning to TRBD2. The CDR3 spans 15 residues. CDR1 and CDR2 (germline): MRHNA, SNTAGT. CDR3 nucleotides: TGTGCCAGCAGTGCCACTAGCGGGAGCCAAGAGATCCAGTACTTC. Translating gives CASSATSGSQEIQYF.

The chain combines TRBV2 with TRBJ1-1; D is unresolved. This CDR3 has 16 amino acids. Deletions cut 8 bases from V and 0 bases from J, with 19 bases between. Germline V gene sequence: CDR1 SNHLY, CDR2 FYNNEI. CDR3 sequence (DNA): TGTGCCAGCGACGGAGGGCCCGACCTTATGAACACTGAAGCTTTCTTT. Amino acid sequence: CASDGGPDLMNTEAFF.

The chain is built from TRBV11-2 and TRBJ2-7, with TRBD2 matching 7 bases. CDR3 size: 12 residues. With V trimmed by 7 bases and J by 12 bases, 12 bases remained unmatched. Germline lookup yields CDR1 SGHAT and CDR2 FQNNGV. The CDR3 spells CASTYAAGRMYF. CDR3 nucleotides: TGTGCCAGCACCTATGCGGCCGGGAGGATGTACTTC.

The chain joins TRBV9 to TRBJ1-2; D may be TRBD1 (6 bases). The V end was cut by 1 base, the J end by 4 bases, with 14 bases between. CDR3 length: 15 amino acids. Germline V gene data show CDR1 as SGDLS and CDR2 as YYNGEE. Here the CDR3 reads CASSVSDGTLYGYTF. CDR3 DNA: TGTGCCAGCAGCGTATCAGACGGGACACTCTATGGCTACACCTTC.

The CDR3 reads CASRPSSGSTGELFF. CDR3 DNA sequence: TGTGCCAGCAGGCCTTCTAGCGGTTCCACCGGGGAGCTGTTTTTT. This chain links TRBV28 with TRBJ2-2; 7 bases match TRBD2. The germline CDR1 and CDR2 sequences are MDHEN and SYDVKM. The CDR3 consists of 15 residues. V was pared by 6 bases and J by 4 bases, with 8 bases of the junction left unmatched. The complete variable domain, with remaining parts taken from reference TRBV28 and TRBJ2-2, reads DVKVTQSSRYLVKRTGEKVFLECVQDMDHENMFWYRQDPGLGLRLIYFSYDVKMKEKGDIPEGYSVSREKKERFSLILESASTNQTSMYLCASRPSSGSTGELFFGEGSRLTVL.